This passage covers 10 T cell receptor beta chains from one sample sequenced in a study of blood T cell repertoires in COVID-19 (dated by TCRdb to about 2020). Library method: the immunoSEQ multiplex PCR assay. TCRdb carries this immuneACCESS record with in-frame sequences only. Its versions omit some clonotypes, under half of them owing to an unresolved V gene in the studies checked, with the rest unexplained. The table for this sample lists roughly 100,000 clones; about four fifths of them were counted only once. The ten biggest clones cover roughly a tenth of the sample. The sample consisted of peripheral blood. These receptors all come from a woman aged 80 or older with acute or convalescent COVID-19.

In its sample, this clone was seen a few times. V gene TRBV5-8 combines with J gene TRBJ1-5; D gene ambiguous. The germline CDR1 and CDR2 sequences are SGHTS and YDEGEE. The germline V and J ends were trimmed by 1 base and 0 bases, with 8 bases remaining between them. This CDR3 spans 15 amino acids. The CDR3 here is CASSLRAYSNQPQHF. The CDR3 DNA is TGTGCCAGCAGCTTGAGAGCTTATAGCAATCAGCCCCAGCATTTT.

CDR3 loop: CASTPGFYGYTF. CDR3 in DNA: TGTGCCAGTACTCCAGGGTTCTATGGCTACACCTTC. The chain is built from TRBV19 and TRBJ1-2; the D gene is possibly TRBD1 (5 bases). The germline gives CDR1 LNHDA, CDR2 SQIVND (reference sequence). The CDR3 length is 12 residues. The V and J ends lost 7 bases and 4 bases respectively, with 10 bases between them.

This clone was observed a few times. J is TRBJ1-6 and V is TRBV7-9; TRBD1 is a possible D gene (5 bases). Germline V gene sequence: CDR1 SEHNR, CDR2 FQNEAQ (reference sequence). The CDR3 contains 15 residues. The ends were cut back, 1 base at V and 5 bases at J, with 9 bases in the middle. DNA for the CDR3: TGTGCCAGCAGCTTAGATGACAGCGATAATTCACCCCTCCACTTT. Protein: CASSLDDSDNSPLHF.

This clone was seen a few times. Germline and junction disagree at one end, which may indicate a read error. This chain links TRBV4-1 with TRBJ1-2; tentatively, D is TRBD1 (6 bases). The CDR3 has 16 amino acids. The germline V gene has CDR1 MGHRA and CDR2 YSYEKL. CDR3 sequence reads: CASSQDTGTPDIVTPF. The CDR3 DNA reads as TGCGCCAGCAGCCAAGATACAGGGACCCCCGATATTGTAACCCCCTTC.

This clone appeared once. The CDR3 coding sequence is TGCGCCAGCAGCCCAGGACTACACCTTACAAGTGAGCAGTTCTTC. Its translation is CASSPGLHLTSEQFF. The gene calls are TRBV4-3 and TRBJ2-1, with D perhaps matching TRBD2 (6 bases). This CDR3 has 15 amino acids. Trimming took 4 bases from V and 9 from J, leaving 19 bases between them. CDR1 and CDR2 from the germline V gene are LGHNA and YSLEER.

J is TRBJ2-7 and V is TRBV3-1 (or the pseudogene TRBV3-2); the match to TRBD2 covers 16 bases. From germline, CDR1 is LGHDT and CDR2 YNNKEL (reference sequence). The junction had 4 bases not matched to a gene; V was cut back by 5 bases and J by 3 bases. This CDR3 comprises 16 residues. Here the CDR3 DNA reads TGTGCCAGCAGCTCCGGGACTAGCGGGAGGGGCTACGAGCAGTACTTC. Translating gives CASSSGTSGRGYEQYF.

The rearrangement joins TRBV30 to TRBJ1-2; D gene unclear. Trimming took 1 base from V and 5 from J, leaving 17 bases between them. Germline CDR1 GTSNPN, CDR2 SVGIG (reference sequence). The CDR3 loop spans 15 amino acids. In DNA, the CDR3 is TGTGCCTGGAGTGCCCCGGCGGGGAGAGTTTATGGCTACACCTTC. This encodes CAWSAPAGRVYGYTF.

The chain employs TRBV2 and TRBJ2-5; 7 bases align to TRBD1. V lost 5 bases to trimming and J lost 5 bases; unmatched junction nucleotides: 5. Germline assignment: CDR1 SNHLY and CDR2 FYNNEI. There are 13 residues in the CDR3. The CDR3 DNA sequence: TGTGCCAGCAGTAAGACAGGGCGCGAGACCCAGTACTTC. As protein: CASSKTGRETQYF.

The chain recombines TRBV19 with TRBJ1-1; 7 bases are a match to TRBD1. The J segment lost 5 bases and the V segment lost 2 bases, leaving 8 bases of the junction unmatched. In germline, CDR1 is LNHDA, CDR2 SQIVND (reference sequence). The CDR3 runs 15 residues. The DNA for the CDR3 is TGTGCCAGTAGTATACCCGGGCAGGGGGAGACTGAAGCTTTCTTT. Protein: CASSIPGQGETEAFF.

This clone was seen just once. This chain connects TRBV7-6 to TRBJ2-6; TRBD2 aligns across 15 bases. Per germline, CDR1 SGHVS and CDR2 FNYEAQ. V shed 6 bases, J shed 3 bases, and the junction held 9 bases outside the gene matches. This CDR3 contains 19 residues. The CDR3 bases are TGTGCCAGCAGGAACGGACTAGCGGGGGGGACGAATGGGGCCAACGTCCTGACTTTC. Translation: CASRNGLAGGTNGANVLTF. The full variable domain, completed using reference TRBV7-6 and TRBJ2-6, is GAGVSQSPRYKVTKRGQDVALRCDPISGHVSLYWYRQALGQGPEFLTYFNYEAQQDKSGLPNDRFSAERPEGSISTLTIQRTEQRDSAMYRCASRNGLAGGTNGANVLTFGAGSRLTVL.